The clone carrying this T cell receptor beta chain has a single count. The antigen is undetermined. The authors extracted RNA and reverse transcribed it into cDNA as the sequencing template. Sequenced by immunoSEQ multiplex PCR; TCRdb stores in-frame clones only, minus some. The sample holds approximately 150,000 clones, approximately 90% seen once. The data originate from a study of CD8+ T cells in alopecia areata. Between the trimmed V and J ends, which lost 1 base and 4 bases, there was a span of 11 bases. Germline CDR1 reads MGHRA; CDR2 reads YSYEKL. The length of the CDR3 is 15 residues. Treatment denoted: oral pan-JAK inhibitor, 5-10 mg twice daily. Peripheral blood and lesional scalp punch biopsies came from alopecia areata patients. Findings of the study overall: As there was one nonresponder, how baseline CD8+ expansion relates to response remains uncertain.

This TCR was sampled from a human donor with alopecia areata. The chain recombines TRBV4-1 with TRBJ2-1, with a possible D match to TRBD1 (6 bases). The sample here was CD8+ T cells sorted from blood, taken at week 4, from a patient treated with tofacitinib. Here the CDR3 DNA reads TGCGCCAGCAGCCAAGTCGCCAGGGGTTACAATGAGCAGTTCTTC. It yields the protein CASSQVARGYNEQFF.